Following are 32 T cell receptor beta chains from one sample sequenced in a study of low-dose radiotherapy and immunotherapy resistance in tumors (dated by TCRdb to 2021 to 2024). Superscript III and a set of TRAV- and TRBV-specific primers were used to synthesize first-strand cDNA, so that both TCRalpha and TCRbeta chains were covered. TCRs were amplified with Phusion for about 20 PCR cycles using a constant-region primer together with the adapter attached to the V primers. Clones were called with MiXCR by TCRdb after fastp trimmed the public reads at Q25, and only in-frame beta chains were retained. Merged by CDR3 protein, the rows form single entries marked with the most common genes and DNA. This sample is represented by 9,800 or so distinct CDR3 sequences; approximately 72% of them were singletons. Of the sample, roughly 1.4% is held by the ten largest clones. The receptors derive from a human donor with advanced metastatic prostate, ovarian, gallbladder or colorectal cancer (not recorded which). This table probably holds off-target reads from a library built for another chain.

This clonotype occurred a few times. This chain links TRBV2 with TRBJ2-1; possible D gene TRBD2, 6 bases. The V gene lost 10 bases and the J gene lost 0 bases, with 16 bases spanning the gap. The CDR3 covers 15 residues. From germline, CDR1 is SNHLY and CDR2 FYNNEI. The DNA of the CDR3 is TGTGCCATTCGGACCGCGGGGAGCTCCTACAATGAGCAGTTCTTC. Residues: CAIRTAGSSYNEQFF.

J is TRBJ2-7 and V is TRBV7-9; possibly TRBD1 or TRBD2 for D (6 bases each). V lost 10 bases, J lost 2 bases, and 15 bases lay in between. CDR3 length equals 13 residues. Germline V CDR1 and CDR2: SEHNR, FQNEAQ (reference sequence). The CDR3 nucleotides are TGTGCCACGGGAGAGGGGGTTCCCTACGAGCAGTACTTC. Protein sequence: CATGEGVPYEQYF.

The chain employs TRBV2 and TRBJ1-5, with TRBD1 identical over 7 bases. Germline trimming cut 6 bases from V and 3 bases from J; bases unmatched to any gene: 2. This CDR3 has 13 residues. CDR1 SNHLY and CDR2 FYNNEI come from the germline V gene. The CDR3 is CASSGTVNQPQHF. CDR3 coding DNA: TGTGCCAGCAGCGGGACAGTCAATCAGCCCCAGCATTTT.

V gene TRBV28 combines with J gene TRBJ2-7; D may be TRBD2 (5 bases). The CDR3 extends over 12 amino acids. Trimming pared 9 bases from V and 0 bases from J, leaving 9 bases between. CDR1 and CDR2 from the germline V gene are MDHEN and SYDVKM. CDR3 residues: CASVRASYEQYF. DNA of the CDR3: TGTGCCAGTGTGCGGGCCTCCTACGAGCAGTACTTC.

The V gene is TRBV4-3, the J gene TRBJ2-5; 7 bases agree with TRBD1. The V segment lost 3 bases and the J segment 5 bases; nucleotides outside the gene matches: 9. CDR3 length equals 15 residues. The germline gives CDR1 LGHNA, CDR2 YSLEER. DNA for the CDR3: TGCGCCAGCAGCCACAGAACAGGGGACGGGGAGACCCAGTACTTC. It translates to CASSHRTGDGETQYF.

This clonotype has a single count. The chain joins TRBV18 to TRBJ2-3, with D hard to call. CDR1 is KGHSH and CDR2 is LQKENI in the germline V gene. The CDR3 spans 13 residues. The V end was cut by 4 bases, the J end by 6 bases, with 11 bases between. The DNA for the CDR3 is TGTGCCAGCTCACTTCCCACGAGGGATACGCAGTATTTT. Translated: CASSLPTRDTQYF.

The V call is TRBV10-3, the J call TRBJ2-1; 10 bases are a match to TRBD1. J lost 8 bases, V lost 6 bases, and 7 bases had no gene match. The length of the CDR3 is 14 residues. Germline CDR1 ENHRY, CDR2 SYGVKD. CDR3 DNA sequence: TGTGCCATCAGGCCGGGACAGGGGAAGGATGAGCAGTTCTTC. Its protein is CAIRPGQGKDEQFF.

The rearrangement joins TRBV5-8 to TRBJ1-1; perhaps TRBD1 as D (5 bases). The V gene's germline CDR1 is SGHTS and CDR2 YDEGEE. This CDR3 region has 14 residues. V was clipped by 4 bases and J by 1 base, with 11 bases between them. CDR3 bases: TGTGCCAGCAGCGACGGGGACCGGAACACTGAAGCTTTCTTT. Translation gives CASSDGDRNTEAFF.

The V and J genes are TRBV5-6 and TRBJ2-1, with no clear D. This CDR3 is built from 14 residues. CDR1 and CDR2 (germline): SGHDT, YYEEEE. Trimming cost V 1 base and J 4 bases, with 9 bases left between them. CDR3 bases: TGTGCCAGCAGCTTGTACATGAGTTACAATGAGCAGTTCTTC. As protein: CASSLYMSYNEQFF. The variable domain in full, with the rest retrieved from reference TRBV5-6 and TRBJ2-1, is DAGVTQSPTHLIKTRGQQVTLRCSPKSGHDTVSWYQQALGQGPQFIFQYYEEEERQRGNFPDRFSGHQFPNYSSELNVNALLLGDSALYLCASSLYMSYNEQFFGPGTRLTVL.

This chain connects TRBV24-1 to TRBJ2-5, with TRBD2 matching over 10 bases. Per the germline V gene, CDR1 is KGHDR and CDR2 is SFDVKD. After removal of 7 bases from V and 0 bases from J, the junction contained 4 bases not matched to a gene. The CDR3 runs 15 residues. CDR3 sequence (DNA): TGTGCCACCAGCGAAGCGGGAGGGTACCAAGAGACCCAGTACTTC. Residues: CATSEAGGYQETQYF.

The J gene is TRBJ1-1, the V gene TRBV5-1; the D is unclear. CDR3 size: 16 residues. V dropped 1 base and J dropped 0 bases, with 13 bases sitting between them. Looked up from germline, CDR1 is SGHRS and CDR2 is YFSETQ. DNA for the CDR3: TGCGCCAGCAGCTTGTCTTCGTCGATGATGAACACTGAAGCTTTCTTT. This sequence encodes CASSLSSSMMNTEAFF.

This clonotype showed up just once. The gene calls are TRBV12-5 and TRBJ1-5; D unresolved. CDR1 and CDR2 (germline): LGHNT, FRNRAP. This CDR3 comprises 12 residues. V lost 2 bases and J lost 6, with 5 bases in between. The CDR3 region has the DNA TGTGCTAGTGGTTTGATCGGTCAGCCCCAGCATTTT. Protein product: CASGLIGQPQHF.

V gene TRBV28 combines with J gene TRBJ1-1; TRBD1 is a possible D gene (6 bases). The CDR3 consists of 19 residues. Trimming removed 1 base at V and 0 bases at J, with 21 bases between. The germline V gene encodes CDR1 MDHEN and CDR2 SYDVKM. The CDR3 here is CASSLLFMGGRAMNTEAFF. The CDR3 DNA reads TGTGCCAGCAGTTTATTATTCATGGGGGGGCGGGCCATGAACACTGAAGCTTTCTTT.

The chain links TRBV7-9 to TRBJ2-5; 7 nucleotides match TRBD2. The trim removed 5 bases at V and 5 bases at J, leaving 17 bases unmatched. CDR1 is SEHNR and CDR2 is FQNEAQ in the germline V gene (reference sequence). The CDR3 is 17 residues long. The CDR3 DNA is TGTGCCAGCAGCCCCTACCGACTAGCTGCTACCTGGGAGACCCAGTACTTC. It codes for CASSPYRLAATWETQYF.

The DNA for the CDR3 is TGTGCCAGCACCTCATCAACTAGCGACAATGAGCAGTTCTTC. Protein: CASTSSTSDNEQFF. The V call is TRBV3-1, the J call TRBJ2-1; 7 bases match TRBD2. This CDR3 contains 14 residues. The trim removed 7 bases at V and 5 bases at J, leaving 8 bases unmatched. Germline loops: CDR1 LGHDT, CDR2 YNNKEL (reference sequence).

This rearrangement joins TRBV30 to TRBJ2-7; 7 bases align to TRBD1. This CDR3 comprises 12 residues. The ends lost 8 bases at V and 3 bases at J; junction bases unmatched: 7. The germline V gene has CDR1 GTSNPN and CDR2 SVGIG (reference sequence). The CDR3 loop reads CAHGAGGYEQYF. Written as DNA, the CDR3 is TGTGCCCACGGGGCAGGGGGCTACGAGCAGTACTTC.

The chain joins TRBV10-3 to TRBJ2-7; 10 nucleotides line up with TRBD1. Germline V gene data show CDR1 as ENHRY and CDR2 as SYGVKD. CDR3 length equals 16 residues. V lost 3 bases, J lost 6 bases, and 11 bases stayed unmatched. The CDR3 region is CAISEMTGGQEGEQYF. For the CDR3, the DNA is TGTGCCATCAGTGAAATGACAGGGGGCCAGGAAGGCGAGCAGTACTTC.

This clonotype was counted once. The V gene is TRBV2, the J gene TRBJ2-3; D ambiguous. The CDR3 covers 13 residues. Germline-derived CDR1 and CDR2 are SNHLY and FYNNEI. V dropped 0 bases and J dropped 8 bases, with 9 bases sitting between them. The CDR3 coding sequence is TGTGCCAGCAGTGAAGCTCGGGCATCTACGCAGTATTTT. Translated: CASSEARASTQYF.

The V and J genes are TRBV7-2 and TRBJ1-1; 7 nucleotides agree with TRBD1. With V trimmed by 2 bases and J by 1 base, 4 bases remained unmatched. This CDR3 is 15 amino acids long. Germline V gene sequence: CDR1 SGHTA, CDR2 FQGNSA. CDR3 sequence (DNA): TGTGCCAGCAGCTTATCGGGACAGAAGAACACTGAAGCTTTCTTT. Translated: CASSLSGQKNTEAFF. The full variable domain, rest sourced from reference TRBV7-2 and TRBJ1-1, is GAGVSQSPSNKVTEKGKDVELRCDPISGHTALYWYRQSLGQGLEFLIYFQGNSAPDKSGLPSDRFSAERTGGSVSTLTIQRTQQEDSAVYLCASSLSGQKNTEAFFGQGTRLTVV.

The chain recombines TRBV9 with TRBJ2-1, with TRBD1 matching 7 bases. V was clipped by 4 bases and J by 6 bases; unmatched bases: 10. Germline V gene lookup returns CDR1 SGDLS and CDR2 YYNGEE. The CDR3 length is 15 residues. CDR3 nucleotide sequence: TGTGCCAGCAGCTCCGGACAGGAGATCCTCAATGAGCAGTTCTTC. Amino acid sequence: CASSSGQEILNEQFF.

V is TRBV28 and J is TRBJ1-1; D is undetermined. V lost 7 bases to trimming and J lost 7 bases, with 22 bases between them. This CDR3 is 15 amino acids long. The germline V gene has CDR1 MDHEN and CDR2 SYDVKM. This CDR3 reads CASTRLSGLGSEAFF. The CDR3 DNA reads as TGTGCCAGCACCCGACTCTCGGGATTGGGTAGTGAAGCTTTCTTT.

V gene TRBV11-2 combines with J gene TRBJ2-7; D remains ambiguous. V lost 1 base, J lost 3 bases, and 7 bases lay in between. The CDR3 consists of 13 residues. CDR1 and CDR2 (germline): SGHAT, FQNNGV. In nucleotides, the CDR3 is TGTGCCAGCAGCTTAGGAAAGGACTACGAGCAGTACTTC. It translates to CASSLGKDYEQYF.

The chain links TRBV4-3 to TRBJ2-1; no definite D call. Trimming stripped 1 base from V and 10 bases from J, with 11 bases between. The germline V gene encodes CDR1 LGHNA and CDR2 YSLEER. The CDR3 is 13 residues long. Here the CDR3 reads CASSQAPAREQFF. The DNA of the CDR3 is TGCGCCAGCAGCCAAGCCCCCGCCCGGGAGCAGTTCTTC.

The rearrangement joins TRBV28 to TRBJ2-7; 10 bases line up with TRBD2. This CDR3 has 16 residues. Unmatched junction bases numbered 13, after V lost 7 bases and J lost 4 bases. The germline gives CDR1 MDHEN, CDR2 SYDVKM. CDR3 DNA sequence: TGTGCCAGCACTACTCTAGCGGGAGTCCAGGGGTACGAGCAGTACTTC. It encodes CASTTLAGVQGYEQYF.

This chain links TRBV5-5 with TRBJ2-6; D is unresolved. Trimming took off 2 bases at V and 2 bases at J, with 11 bases between the two ends. Germline assignment: CDR1 SGHKS and CDR2 YYEKEE (reference sequence). The CDR3 extends over 16 amino acids. The DNA for the CDR3 is TGTGCCAGCAGCTTTGGTTTTGTCGCTGGGGCCAACGTCCTGACTTTC. Amino acid sequence: CASSFGFVAGANVLTF.

The chain recombines TRBV28 with TRBJ2-1; tentatively, D is TRBD1 (5 bases). The CDR3 extends over 14 amino acids. The V end was cut by 7 bases, the J end by 10 bases, with 20 bases between. Looked up from germline, CDR1 is MDHEN and CDR2 is SYDVKM. This chain's CDR3 is CASTASGMRWEQFF. The CDR3 DNA sequence: TGTGCCAGCACGGCTTCAGGGATGAGGTGGGAGCAGTTCTTC.

J is TRBJ2-5 and V is TRBV5-6; D not resolved. The CDR3 spans 12 residues. CDR1 and CDR2 from the germline V gene are SGHDT and YYEEEE. V was clipped by 4 bases and J by 5 bases, with 9 bases between them. Written as DNA, the CDR3 is TGTGCCAGCAGCATATATAGGGAGACCCAGTACTTC. The encoded protein is CASSIYRETQYF.

The CDR3 region has the DNA TGCGCCAGCAGCCAAGATGGCCAGGGCAGCGAGACCCAGTACTTC. This sequence encodes CASSQDGQGSETQYF. This chain links TRBV4-1 with TRBJ2-5, with TRBD1 as a possible D gene (5 bases). The CDR3 length is 15 residues. The germline V gene encodes CDR1 MGHRA and CDR2 YSYEKL. V gave up 0 bases and J gave up 5 bases, with 13 bases separating them.

This chain links TRBV28 with TRBJ2-7; D is possibly TRBD2 (5 bases). The V gene lost 6 bases and the J gene lost 0 bases, with 21 bases spanning the gap. CDR1 and CDR2 (germline): MDHEN, SYDVKM. CDR3 size: 17 residues. The CDR3 DNA reads TGTGCCAGCAGCAAAGCGGCCCTGGACGAGAGCTCCTACGAGCAGTACTTC. Translated: CASSKAALDESSYEQYF.

The V gene is TRBV29-1, the J gene TRBJ2-3; D tentatively fits TRBD1 or TRBD2 (5 bases each). This CDR3 comprises 15 residues. Germline-derived CDR1 and CDR2 are SQVTM and ANQGSEA. V lost 3 bases, J lost 2 bases, and 15 bases lay in between. The CDR3 DNA reads TGCAGCGTTGACGGGACGGTGGGGATCACAGATACGCAGTATTTT. Encoded protein: CSVDGTVGITDTQYF.

This clonotype showed up just a few times. V usage is TRBV24-1 and J usage is TRBJ2-2; no clear D. The germline V and J ends were trimmed by 11 bases and 4 bases, with 19 bases remaining between them. This CDR3 comprises 15 residues. Germline V lookup: CDR1 KGHDR, CDR2 SFDVKD. The CDR3: CASKKYGMTTGELFF. CDR3 in DNA: TGTGCCAGCAAGAAGTATGGTATGACCACCGGGGAGCTGTTTTTT.

The V gene is TRBV12-3 or TRBV12-4, the J gene TRBJ2-2; 7 bases are a match to TRBD2. The CDR3 spans 16 residues. Trimming removed 7 bases from V and 4 bases from J; junction bases left unmatched: 12. The DNA for the CDR3 is TGTGCCAGCATCTTCCGAGGGAGGGTTGTCACCGGGGAGCTGTTTTTT. The encoded protein is CASIFRGRVVTGELFF.